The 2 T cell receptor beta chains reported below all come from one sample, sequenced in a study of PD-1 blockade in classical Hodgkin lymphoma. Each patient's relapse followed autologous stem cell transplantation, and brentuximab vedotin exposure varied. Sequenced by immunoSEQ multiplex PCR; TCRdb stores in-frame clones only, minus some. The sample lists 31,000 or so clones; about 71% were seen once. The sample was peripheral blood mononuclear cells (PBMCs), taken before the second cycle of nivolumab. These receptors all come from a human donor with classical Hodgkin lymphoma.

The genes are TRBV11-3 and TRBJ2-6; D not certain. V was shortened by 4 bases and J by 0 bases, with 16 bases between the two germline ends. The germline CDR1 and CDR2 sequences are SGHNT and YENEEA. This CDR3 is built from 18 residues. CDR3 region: CASSSPKGGSSGANVLTF. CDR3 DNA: TGTGCCAGCAGCTCTCCGAAGGGCGGTAGCTCTGGGGCCAACGTCCTGACTTTC.

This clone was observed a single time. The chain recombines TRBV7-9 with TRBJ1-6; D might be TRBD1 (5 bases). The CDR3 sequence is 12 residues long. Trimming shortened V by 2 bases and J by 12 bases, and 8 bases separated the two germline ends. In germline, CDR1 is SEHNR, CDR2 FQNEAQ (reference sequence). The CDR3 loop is CASSLQGLPLHF. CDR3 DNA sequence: TGTGCCAGCAGCTTACAGGGATTACCCCTCCACTTT.